The entry below gives a single T cell receptor beta chain sequence along with its context. In the source study's methods: Estimated nucleated cell counts came from reference gene primer amplification. Sequencing used immunoSEQ multiplex PCR; TCRdb keeps in-frame clones, though not all of them. V, J and clone size are taken as reported in that table, and D and trimming were inferred from the DNA itself. This sample has 45,000 to 55,000 clones, with around 68% found just once. The data are from a study of blood T cell repertoires in COVID-19. Study-level information: The cDNA or gDNA used as material had been derived from T cells, B-cell-depleted T cells, or PBMCs.

Looked up from germline, CDR1 is ENHRY and CDR2 is SYGVKD. This CDR3 comprises 15 residues. Trimming took off 4 bases at V and 5 bases at J, with 14 bases between the two ends. The receptor's source is a woman between 65 and 79 years old with acute or convalescent COVID-19. The sequencing sample was made of peripheral blood. The chain is built from TRBV10-3 and TRBJ1-4; tentatively, D is TRBD1 (6 bases). The CDR3 loop is CAISGGGAGNEKLFF. DNA for the CDR3: TGTGCCATCAGTGGAGGGGGGGCAGGGAATGAAAAACTGTTTTTT.